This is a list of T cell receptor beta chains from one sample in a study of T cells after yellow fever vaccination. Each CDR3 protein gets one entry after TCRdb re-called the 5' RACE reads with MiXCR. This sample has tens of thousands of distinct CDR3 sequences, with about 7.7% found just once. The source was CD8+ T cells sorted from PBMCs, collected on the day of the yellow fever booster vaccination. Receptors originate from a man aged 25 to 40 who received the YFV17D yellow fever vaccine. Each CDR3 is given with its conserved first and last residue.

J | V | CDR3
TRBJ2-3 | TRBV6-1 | CASGGNHQDTQYF
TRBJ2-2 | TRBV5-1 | CASSPAGTTNTGELFF
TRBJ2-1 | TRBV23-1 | CASSHLEAGYNEQFF
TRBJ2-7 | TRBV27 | CASSFATEQYF
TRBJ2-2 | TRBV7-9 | CASSTIRTGNTGELFF
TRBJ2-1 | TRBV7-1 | CVSSQQVRGEQFF
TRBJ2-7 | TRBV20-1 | CSARKASEYYEQYF
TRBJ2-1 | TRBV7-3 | CASSLGPSGALNEQFF
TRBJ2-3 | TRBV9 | CASSVSGGGTDTQYF
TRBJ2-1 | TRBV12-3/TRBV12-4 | CASSFGDEQFF
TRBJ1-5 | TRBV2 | CASSDVAGQIFALGNQPQHF
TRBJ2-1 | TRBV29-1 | CSVVGGPNEQFF
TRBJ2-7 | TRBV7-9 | CASSLGVLYEQYF
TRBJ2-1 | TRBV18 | CASSPGQGGFIDEQFF
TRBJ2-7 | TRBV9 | CASSVEGVASYEQYF
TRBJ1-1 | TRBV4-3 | CASSQTILSSVNTEAFF
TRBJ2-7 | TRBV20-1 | CSARATIVEEQGLLSPYEQYF
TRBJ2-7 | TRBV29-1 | CSVEGTSGQYF
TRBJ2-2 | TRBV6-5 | CASSYSPPGLAGTGELFF
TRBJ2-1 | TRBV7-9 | CASSANLGWGSYNEQFF
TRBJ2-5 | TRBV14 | CASSSPQGGQETQYF
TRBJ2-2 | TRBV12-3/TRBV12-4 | CASSLTGEGGELFF
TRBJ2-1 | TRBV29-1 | CSVEPGQGGGTQFF